Listed below are T cell receptor beta chains from one sample, sequenced in a study of T cell responses to AZD1222 COVID-19 vaccine. Data came from immunoSEQ multiplex PCR; TCRdb stores just in-frame clones and leaves some out. The top ten clones hold 3.6% of a sample with roughly 200,000 clones, over 85% of them seen once. Sequences were derived from peripheral blood, sampled 28 days after the second dose of the MenACWY control vaccine. Source of these receptors: an adult who received the MenACWY meningococcal vaccine as a control. The CDR3 runs from the conserved cysteine through the conserved F or W. The order of the fields is V gene, J gene, CDR3 protein.

V gene: TRBV9
J gene: TRBJ2-2
CDR3 protein: CASSPRQGVTGELFF

V gene: TRBV6-5
J gene: TRBJ2-7
CDR3 protein: CASSYSRGGTYEQYF

V gene: TRBV4-3
J gene: TRBJ2-2
CDR3 protein: CASSQERPPLTGELFF

V gene: TRBV11-3
J gene: TRBJ2-2
CDR3 protein: CASSLWGARGDGELFF

V gene: TRBV7-3
J gene: TRBJ2-1
CDR3 protein: CASSLTGTENNEQFF

V gene: TRBV28
J gene: TRBJ1-5
CDR3 protein: CASSSLRLNQPQHF

V gene: TRBV5-4
J gene: TRBJ2-2
CDR3 protein: CASSLPGGDGELFF

V gene: TRBV28
J gene: TRBJ2-3
CDR3 protein: CASSLRGGTDTQYF

V gene: TRBV4-2
J gene: TRBJ2-7
CDR3 protein: CASRGDSREQYF

V gene: TRBV30
J gene: TRBJ2-2
CDR3 protein: CAWNVGGGTGELFF

V gene: TRBV19
J gene: TRBJ1-1
CDR3 protein: CASSNSPNTEAFF

V gene: TRBV6-4
J gene: TRBJ2-2
CDR3 protein: CASSIAGNTGELFF

V gene: TRBV20-1
J gene: TRBJ1-2
CDR3 protein: CSARTGPTF

V gene: TRBV9
J gene: TRBJ2-1
CDR3 protein: CASSVGARFTYNEQFF

V gene: TRBV9
J gene: TRBJ1-3
CDR3 protein: CASSVDGGNTIYF

V gene: TRBV9
J gene: TRBJ2-2
CDR3 protein: CASSVDGGRLKTGELFF

V gene: TRBV7-2
J gene: TRBJ2-2
CDR3 protein: CASSLLDGELFF